The 25 T cell receptor beta chains presented below share a single source sample, sequenced in a study of technical replicates of blood from a handful of donors. Profiled with immunoSEQ multiplex PCR; TCRdb holds only in-frame clones, not every one. The repertoire includes roughly 50,000 clones, roughly 95% of them detected once, and just over 3% sits in the top ten. The sample consisted of PBMCs. These receptors all stem from a human donor in good health. Some clones in this sample may be carry-over from other donors' samples.

The J gene is TRBJ2-2, the V gene TRBV29-1, with 8 bases identical to TRBD1. The length of the CDR3 is 14 residues. V was clipped by 5 bases and J by 4 bases; unmatched bases: 6. Germline loops: CDR1 SQVTM, CDR2 ANQGSEA. DNA for the CDR3: TGCAGCGTTCTTCAGGGGGCCTTCACCGGGGAGCTGTTTTTT. This codes for CSVLQGAFTGELFF.

The genes are TRBV19 and TRBJ1-6; D remains ambiguous. This CDR3 is built from 11 residues. The V gene's germline CDR1 is LNHDA and CDR2 SQIVND (reference sequence). V lost 4 bases to trimming and J lost 13 bases, with 8 bases between them. CDR3 amino acids: CASSTPGPLHF. The CDR3, as DNA: TGTGCCAGTAGTACCCCGGGGCCCCTCCACTTT. Full variable domain (outside the CDR3, taken from reference TRBV19 and TRBJ1-6): DGGITQSPKYLFRKEGQNVTLSCEQNLNHDAMYWYRQDPGQGLRLIYYSQIVNDFQKGDIAEGYSVSREKKESFPLTVTSAQKNPTAFYLCASSTPGPLHFGNGTRLTVT.

This clone occurred once. The rearrangement links TRBV11-3 to TRBJ2-1; TRBD2 might be the D (5 bases). The CDR3 has 17 residues. The germline V gene encodes CDR1 SGHNT and CDR2 YENEEA. V was clipped by 1 base and J by 0 bases, with 13 bases between them. The CDR3 DNA is TGTGCCAGCAGCTTAGGGGCGGGTCCGAGCTCCTACAATGAGCAGTTCTTC. As protein: CASSLGAGPSSYNEQFF.

The gene calls are TRBV5-1 and TRBJ2-1; 13 bases fit TRBD2. V lost 0 bases, J lost 8 bases, and 8 bases stayed unmatched. The CDR3 contains 17 residues. The germline gives CDR1 SGHRS, CDR2 YFSETQ. CDR3 amino acids: CASSLGLAGGRFDEQFF. The CDR3 DNA reads as TGCGCCAGCAGCTTGGGACTAGCGGGAGGCCGTTTCGATGAGCAGTTCTTC.

The genes are TRBV10-2 and TRBJ2-3; D is ambiguous. CDR1 is WSHSY and CDR2 is SAAADI in the germline V gene. V shed 6 bases and J shed 2 bases, with 9 bases lying between them. This CDR3 is built from 13 residues. Here the CDR3 DNA reads TGCGCCAGCAGCAACGCGAACACAGATACGCAGTATTTT. Protein sequence: CASSNANTDTQYF.

This chain links TRBV4-3 with TRBJ2-3; weak D call: TRBD2 (6 bases). The germline CDR1 and CDR2 sequences are LGHNA and YSLEER. The CDR3 runs to 15 residues. Trimming took off 3 bases at V and 5 bases at J, with 15 bases between the two ends. The CDR3 DNA reads as TGCGCCAGCAGCCAGCTCCGAGCGGAGGGAGATACGCAGTATTTT. Amino acids: CASSQLRAEGDTQYF.

This clone appeared a few times. The chain recombines TRBV7-3 with TRBJ2-6; D is possibly TRBD1 (6 bases). The CDR3 extends over 17 amino acids. V dropped 8 bases and J dropped 0 bases, with 17 bases sitting between them. CDR1 and CDR2 from the germline V gene are SGHTA and FQGTGA. CDR3 protein: CASSDRPRISGANVLTF. The CDR3 DNA reads TGTGCCAGCTCCGACAGGCCCCGAATCTCTGGGGCCAACGTCCTGACTTTC.

This chain uses TRBV6-6 with TRBJ2-7; 9 nucleotides agree with TRBD1. With 2 bases clipped from V and 3 bases from J, the junction kept 5 bases outside the gene matches. In germline, CDR1 is MNHNY, CDR2 SVGAGI (reference sequence). The CDR3 is 15 residues long. The CDR3 region is CASSYEVTGGYEQYF. The CDR3 region has the DNA TGTGCCAGCAGTTACGAAGTGACAGGGGGCTACGAGCAGTACTTC.

Here the CDR3 DNA reads TGTGCCAGCAGTTATACTAGCGGGAGGGCCAGAGGGACAGATACGCAGTATTTT. The encoded protein is CASSYTSGRARGTDTQYF. The chain has TRBV5-6 and TRBJ2-3; 13 nucleotides line up with TRBD2. V was pared by 5 bases and J by 3 bases, with 12 bases of the junction left unmatched. The germline gives CDR1 SGHDT, CDR2 YYEEEE. The CDR3 extends over 18 amino acids.

This clone has a single count. The V gene is TRBV25-1, the J gene TRBJ2-7, with D possibly matching TRBD2 (6 bases). This CDR3 contains 15 residues. CDR1 is MGHDK, CDR2 SYGVNS, per germline. With 2 bases removed from V and 2 bases from J, the gap between germline ends came to 13 bases. CDR3 coding DNA: TGTGCCAGCAGTGAAGGAGGGGCGTTGACCTACGAGCAGTACTTC. Amino acid sequence: CASSEGGALTYEQYF.

The CDR3 region is CASSRKLAATYNEQFF. CDR3 bases: TGTGCCAGCAGCCGTAAACTAGCGGCGACTTACAATGAGCAGTTCTTC. The chain has TRBV7-3 and TRBJ2-1; 8 positions agree with TRBD2. The CDR3 covers 16 residues. Germline V gives CDR1 SGHTA, CDR2 FQGTGA. V lost 5 bases, J lost 4 bases, and 10 bases stayed unmatched. The full variable domain, with the rest looked up from reference TRBV7-3 and TRBJ2-1, is GAGVSQTPSNKVTEKGKYVELRCDPISGHTALYWYRQSLGQGPEFLIYFQGTGAADDSGLPNDRFFAVRPEGSVSTLKIQRTERGDSAVYLCASSRKLAATYNEQFFGPGTRLTVL.

This clone was found once. V and J are TRBV27 and TRBJ1-2, with D maybe TRBD1 (5 bases). Trimming took 4 bases from V and 8 from J, leaving 14 bases between them. Germline assignment: CDR1 MNHEY and CDR2 SMNVEV (reference sequence). This CDR3 comprises 13 residues. CDR3 bases: TGTGCCAGCAGTTCGGTCCAGGGATACGGCTACACCTTC. Translated, it gives CASSSVQGYGYTF.

This clone came up a few times. The chain recombines TRBV4-1 with TRBJ1-4, with 7 bases lining up with TRBD1. The CDR3 loop spans 15 amino acids. Germline-derived CDR1 and CDR2 are MGHRA and YSYEKL. V lost 5 bases to trimming and J lost 5 bases; unmatched junction nucleotides: 8. CDR3 sequence: CASSTQGGGNEKLFF. CDR3 nucleotides: TGCGCCAGCAGCACTCAAGGGGGCGGGAATGAAAAACTGTTTTTT.

The chain uses TRBV7-9 and TRBJ2-2; 10 positions agree with TRBD2. Per the germline V gene, CDR1 is SEHNR and CDR2 is FQNEAQ (reference sequence). CDR3 length: 17 amino acids. The V gene end was trimmed by 5 bases and the J gene end by 7 bases; junction bases not matched to a gene: 13. The CDR3 reads CASSRLAGATGGGELFF. CDR3 sequence (DNA): TGTGCCAGCAGCCGCCTAGCGGGAGCTACCGGGGGCGGGGAGCTGTTTTTT.

This clone has just a few counts. This sequence joins TRBV7-6 and TRBJ1-3, with TRBD1 matching 11 bases. CDR1 SGHVS and CDR2 FNYEAQ come from the germline V gene. The CDR3 totals 17 residues. V was clipped by 4 bases and J by 7 bases; unmatched bases: 12. In nucleotides, the CDR3 is TGTGCCAGCAGCTCCCCGTTAGGACAGGGGGCTGTGAACACCATATATTTT. This codes for CASSSPLGQGAVNTIYF.

The chain employs TRBV7-9 and TRBJ1-1; weak D call: TRBD1 (5 bases). This CDR3 spans 14 amino acids. The germline CDR1 and CDR2 sequences are SEHNR and FQNEAQ (reference sequence). Trimming stripped 5 bases from V and 0 bases from J, with 10 bases between. CDR3 region: CASSEWGVNTEAFF. The DNA for the CDR3 is TGTGCCAGCAGCGAGTGGGGGGTGAACACTGAAGCTTTCTTT.

The chain carries TRBV30 and TRBJ2-2, with 12 bases matching TRBD1. Germline V gene lookup returns CDR1 GTSNPN and CDR2 SVGIG (reference sequence). V lost 5 bases to trimming and J lost 7 bases; unmatched junction nucleotides: 8. The CDR3 has 15 amino acids. Written as DNA, the CDR3 is TGTGCCTGGGGAGGGGACAGGGGGCTGGGCGGGGAGCTGTTTTTT. As protein: CAWGGDRGLGGELFF.

The chain links TRBV5-1 to TRBJ2-5; a weak D match, TRBD1 (5 bases). CDR3 length equals 14 residues. Trimming took 4 bases from V and 5 from J, leaving 15 bases between them. Germline lookup yields CDR1 SGHRS and CDR2 YFSETQ. The CDR3 DNA reads as TGCGCCAGCAGCCCGACAGAGTATGGGGAGACCCAGTACTTC. Translated: CASSPTEYGETQYF.

V is TRBV5-1 and J is TRBJ2-2; 10 bases fit TRBD1. Germline assignment: CDR1 SGHRS and CDR2 YFSETQ. V trimming: 3 bases; J trimming: 6 bases; junction bases outside the gene matches: 11. CDR3 size: 17 residues. The CDR3 reads CASSSTRTGGEAGELFF. The CDR3 nucleotides read TGCGCCAGCAGCTCAACCCGGACAGGGGGTGAGGCCGGGGAGCTGTTTTTT. Full variable domain (missing parts from reference TRBV5-1 and TRBJ2-2): KAGVTQTPRYLIKTRGQQVTLSCSPISGHRSVSWYQQTPGQGLQFLFEYFSETQRNKGNFPGRFSGRQFSNSRSEMNVSTLELGDSALYLCASSSTRTGGEAGELFFGEGSRLTVL.

This chain uses TRBV11-2 with TRBJ1-6; no clear D gene. This CDR3 has 15 amino acids. Germline V gives CDR1 SGHAT, CDR2 FQNNGV. The ends were cut back, 1 base at V and 9 bases at J, with 13 bases in the middle. CDR3 sequence (DNA): TGTGCCAGCAGCTTAGGAGGCACTTTTAGTTCACCCCTCCACTTT. Amino acids: CASSLGGTFSSPLHF.

V is TRBV6-1 and J is TRBJ2-5; 10 nucleotides align to TRBD2. The trim removed 7 bases at V and 4 bases at J, leaving 6 bases unmatched. CDR3 size: 14 residues. Germline CDR1 reads MNHNS; CDR2 reads SASEGT. The CDR3 region is CASTLAGDRETQYF. In DNA, the CDR3 is TGTGCCAGCACCCTAGCGGGAGACCGAGAGACCCAGTACTTC.

The chain links TRBV7-6 to TRBJ1-5, with 10 positions matching TRBD1. The CDR3 is made up of 15 amino acids. CDR1 is SGHVS, CDR2 FNYEAQ, per germline. The J segment lost 7 bases and the V segment lost 1 base, leaving 4 bases of the junction unmatched. The CDR3, as DNA: TGTGCCAGCAGCTTAGGACAGGGGGCAGGGCAGCCCCAGCATTTT. It codes for CASSLGQGAGQPQHF.

This clone was seen a handful of times. The chain joins TRBV9 to TRBJ2-7, with unresolved D. CDR1 is SGDLS and CDR2 is YYNGEE in the germline V gene. The CDR3 loop spans 14 amino acids. Trimming left V 4 bases short and J 5 bases short, with 16 bases between. The CDR3 coding sequence is TGTGCCAGCAGCCCCCGGGTCGCCGAGGACGAGCAGTACTTC. As protein: CASSPRVAEDEQYF.

This clone was seen only once. V is TRBV5-5 and J is TRBJ2-1, with 10 bases identical to TRBD2. The CDR3 is 15 amino acids. Germline V gene data show CDR1 as SGHKS and CDR2 as YYEKEE (reference sequence). After removal of 0 bases from V and 7 bases from J, the junction contained 4 bases not matched to a gene. The DNA for the CDR3 is TGTGCCAGCAGCTTGGGCCTAGCGGGGGTAAATGAGCAGTTCTTC. This translates into CASSLGLAGVNEQFF.

The chain is built from TRBV30 and TRBJ2-7, with D perhaps matching TRBD1 (6 bases). The V end lost 2 bases, the J end lost 2 bases, and 13 bases lay between the germline ends. The CDR3 is 14 residues long. Germline CDR1 GTSNPN, CDR2 SVGIG (reference sequence). This CDR3 reads CAWSIFRGTYEQYF. The CDR3 region has the DNA TGTGCCTGGAGTATTTTTAGGGGGACCTACGAGCAGTACTTC.